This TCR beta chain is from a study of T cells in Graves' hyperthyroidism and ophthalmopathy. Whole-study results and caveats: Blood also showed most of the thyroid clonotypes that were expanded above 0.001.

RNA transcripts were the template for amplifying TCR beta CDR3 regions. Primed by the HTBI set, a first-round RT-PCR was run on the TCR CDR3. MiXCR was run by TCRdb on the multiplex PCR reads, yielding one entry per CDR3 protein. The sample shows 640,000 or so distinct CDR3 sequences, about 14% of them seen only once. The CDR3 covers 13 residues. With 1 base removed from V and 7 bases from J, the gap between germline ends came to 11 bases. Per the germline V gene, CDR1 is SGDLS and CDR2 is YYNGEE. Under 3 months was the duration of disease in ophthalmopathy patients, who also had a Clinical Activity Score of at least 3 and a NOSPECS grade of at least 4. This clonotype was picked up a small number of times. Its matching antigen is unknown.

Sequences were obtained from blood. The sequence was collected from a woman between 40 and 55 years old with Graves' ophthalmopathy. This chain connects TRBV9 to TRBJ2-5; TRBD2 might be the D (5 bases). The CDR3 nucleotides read TGTGCCAGCAGCGTAAGCGGTTCGGGGACCCAGTACTTC. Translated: CASSVSGSGTQYF.